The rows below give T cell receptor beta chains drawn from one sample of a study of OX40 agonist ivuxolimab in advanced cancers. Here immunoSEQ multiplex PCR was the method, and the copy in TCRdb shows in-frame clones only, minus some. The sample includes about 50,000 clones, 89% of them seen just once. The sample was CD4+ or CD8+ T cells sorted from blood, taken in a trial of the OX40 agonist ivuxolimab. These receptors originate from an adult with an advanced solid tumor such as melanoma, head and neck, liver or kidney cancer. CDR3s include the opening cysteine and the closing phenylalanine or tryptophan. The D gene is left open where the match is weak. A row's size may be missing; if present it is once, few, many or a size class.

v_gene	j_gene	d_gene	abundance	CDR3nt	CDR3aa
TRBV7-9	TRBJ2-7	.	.	TGTGCCAGCAGCTTGGATTTCTACGAGCAGTACTTC	CASSLDFYEQYF
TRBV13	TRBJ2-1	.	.	TGTGCCAGCAGCCGAAGCGGAAGCTCCTACAATGAGCAGTTCTTC	CASSRSGSSYNEQFF
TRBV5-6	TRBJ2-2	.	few	TGTGCCAGCAGCTTGTTACTGGCCCTAAACACCGGGGAGCTGTTTTTT	CASSLLLALNTGELFF
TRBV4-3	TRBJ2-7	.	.	TGCGCCAGCAGCCAATCCGGCGGAGGGGTTTACGAGCAGTACTTC	CASSQSGGGVYEQYF
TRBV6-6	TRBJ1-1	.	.	TGTGCCAGCGGAAAGTCTGAAGCTTTCTTT	CASGKSEAFF
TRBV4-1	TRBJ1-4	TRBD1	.	TGCGCCAGCAGCCAAGTCCCCAGGGGGACGGGTAATGAAAAACTGTTTTTT	CASSQVPRGTGNEKLFF
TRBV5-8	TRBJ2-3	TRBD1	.	TGTGCCAGCTCCAGCGGGACAGGGGGATCGGATACGCAGTATTTT	CASSSGTGGSDTQYF
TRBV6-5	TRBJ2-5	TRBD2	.	TGTGCCAGCAGTTACCAGTCGGGGGGGACCCAGTACTTC	CASSYQSGGTQYF
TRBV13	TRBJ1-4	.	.	TGTGCCAGCAGCTGGGGGACGGGGGAAAAACTGTTTTTT	CASSWGTGEKLFF
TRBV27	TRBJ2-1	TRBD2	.	TGTGCCAGCAGGGGGACTAGCGGGAGGTGGGGGGGCAATGAGCAGTTCTTC	CASRGTSGRWGGNEQFF
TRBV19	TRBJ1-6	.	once	TGTGCCAGTAGTATGGACCCTCGGGCGTCGGACCGCCTCCACTTT	CASSMDPRASDRLHF
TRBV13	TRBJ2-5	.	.	TGTGCCAGCAGCATCCGGGTTAGAGGGCCCGGAGAGACCCAGTACTTC	CASSIRVRGPGETQYF
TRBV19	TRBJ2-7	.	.	TGTGCCAGTAGTTTGGGACTGGGTGCCTACGAGCAGTACTTC	CASSLGLGAYEQYF
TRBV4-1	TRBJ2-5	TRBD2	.	TGCGCCAGCAGCCAAGGGACGATCAGCGGGGGGGGTGAGACCCAGTACTTC	CASSQGTISGGGETQYF
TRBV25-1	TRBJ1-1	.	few	TGTGCCAGCAGTGGGCAGGGTTGGACTGAAGCTTTCTTT	CASSGQGWTEAFF
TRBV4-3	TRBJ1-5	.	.	TGCGCCAGCAGCCAAGCGGACAGTCCCAATCAGCCCCAGCATTTT	CASSQADSPNQPQHF
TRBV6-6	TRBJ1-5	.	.	TGTGCCAGCAGTTACTCCTTGACAGGCAATCAGCCCCAGCATTTT	CASSYSLTGNQPQHF
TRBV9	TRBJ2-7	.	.	TGTGCCAGCAGCAAGGACGGAGACTACGAGCAGTACTTC	CASSKDGDYEQYF
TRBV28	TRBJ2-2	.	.	TGTGCCAGCAGTTTTAGGACACAGAACACCGGGGAGCTGTTTTTT	CASSFRTQNTGELFF
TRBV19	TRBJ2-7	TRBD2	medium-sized	TGTGCCAGTAGTAACGCGGCGGGGGGCAGCTGGGAGCAGTACTTC	CASSNAAGGSWEQYF
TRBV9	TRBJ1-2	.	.	TGTGCCAGCAGCGTAGCGGACTATGGCTACACCTTC	CASSVADYGYTF
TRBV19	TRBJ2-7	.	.	TGTGCCAGTAGTATGTACGGGGACGAGCAGTACTTC	CASSMYGDEQYF
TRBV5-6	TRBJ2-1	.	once	TGTGCCAGCAGCTTGGGACTCGGGGGCGCCTACAATGAGCAGTTCTTC	CASSLGLGGAYNEQFF
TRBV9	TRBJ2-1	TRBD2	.	TGTGCCAGCAGCTCACCCAGCGGGGGGGCCTACAATGAGCAGTTCTTC	CASSSPSGGAYNEQFF
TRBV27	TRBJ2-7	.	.	TGTGCCAGCAGTTTATTCCCCGCAAACAACGAGCAGTACTTC	CASSLFPANNEQYF
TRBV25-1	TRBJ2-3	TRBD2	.	TGTGCCAGCAGTGACAAGGGGACTAGCGTGGTCACAGATACGCAGTATTTT	CASSDKGTSVVTDTQYF
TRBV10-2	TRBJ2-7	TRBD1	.	TGCGCCAGCAGTGAGCTGACAGGGGTAAACGAGCAGTACTTC	CASSELTGVNEQYF
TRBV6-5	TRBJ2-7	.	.	TGTGCCAGCAGTTACGGCTACCTCGGGGAGCAGTACTTC	CASSYGYLGEQYF
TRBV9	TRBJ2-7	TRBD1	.	TGTGCCAGCAGCCCTCGACAGGGACCCTACGAGCAGTACTTC	CASSPRQGPYEQYF
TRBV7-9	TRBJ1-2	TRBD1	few	TGTGCCAGCAGCTTCCCCGGGACAGACAAGTATGGCTACACCTTC	CASSFPGTDKYGYTF
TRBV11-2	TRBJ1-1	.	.	TGTGCCAGCAGTTTCGGGGAGCTAGGCTCCACTGAAGCTTTCTTT	CASSFGELGSTEAFF
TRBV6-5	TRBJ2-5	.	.	TGTGCCAGCAGCTCCTTAGACATGGCCAAAGAGACCCAGTACTTC	CASSSLDMAKETQYF
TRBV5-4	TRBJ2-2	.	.	TGTGCCTTAGCCGGGGGTCCTCTGAGTGGCACCGGGGAGCTGTTTTTT	CALAGGPLSGTGELFF
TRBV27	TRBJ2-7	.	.	TGTGCCAGCAGTTTTGGGGGAACCAGCTCCTACGAGCAGTACTTC	CASSFGGTSSYEQYF
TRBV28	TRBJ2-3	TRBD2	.	TGTGCCAGCAGAACCCCCGGGACTAGCGGCAGAGATACGCAGTATTTT	CASRTPGTSGRDTQYF
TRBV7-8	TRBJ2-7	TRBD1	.	TGTGCCAGCAGCTCCGACAGGGATCCGGACGAGCAGTACTTC	CASSSDRDPDEQYF
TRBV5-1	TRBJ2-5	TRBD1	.	TGCGCCAGCAGCTCCGGACAGGGGGCAGCGGAGACCCAGTACTTC	CASSSGQGAAETQYF
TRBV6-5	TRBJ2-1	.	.	TGTGCCAGCAGTTATTCAGACAATGAGCAGTTCTTC	CASSYSDNEQFF
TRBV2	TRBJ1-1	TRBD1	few	TGTGCCAGCAGTGGCTTAAAGACAGGGTGGGGGGCTTTCTTT	CASSGLKTGWGAFF
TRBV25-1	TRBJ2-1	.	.	TGTGCCAGCATTCGGCCGTGGGATAATGAGCAGTTCTTC	CASIRPWDNEQFF
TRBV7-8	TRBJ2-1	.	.	TGTGCCAGCAGCTTAGAGTCCAGGCTAACCTCCTACAATGAGCAGTTCTTC	CASSLESRLTSYNEQFF
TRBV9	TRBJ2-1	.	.	TGTGCCAGCAGCGGAGCGGAAAGCTCCTACAATGAGCAGTTCTTC	CASSGAESSYNEQFF
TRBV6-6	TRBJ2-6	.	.	TGTGCCAGCAGTTACCTCTCATGGGGGGCCAACGTCCTGACTTTC	CASSYLSWGANVLTF
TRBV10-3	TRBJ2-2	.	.	TGTGCCAGCTCCGGGACATTCACCGGGGAGCTGTTTTTT	CASSGTFTGELFF
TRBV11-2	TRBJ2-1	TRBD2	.	TGTGCCAGCAGCTTAGATCTGGCTAGCGGGACCTACAATGAGCAGTTCTTC	CASSLDLASGTYNEQFF
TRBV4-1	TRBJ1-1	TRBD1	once	TGCGCCAGCAGCCAAGTGACAGGGAAGGACACTGAAGCTTTCTTT	CASSQVTGKDTEAFF
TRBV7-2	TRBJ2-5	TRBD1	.	TGTGCCAGTACCCCCACAGGGGAAGAGACCCAGTACTTC	CASTPTGEETQYF
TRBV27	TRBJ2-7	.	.	TGTGCCAGCAGTTTATCAAACCCTTGGACAGTGGGGGTCGCCTACGAGCAGTACTTC	CASSLSNPWTVGVAYEQYF
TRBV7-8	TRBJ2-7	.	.	TGTGCCAGCAGCGCCGGCGCGATTGGCGAGCAGTACTTC	CASSAGAIGEQYF
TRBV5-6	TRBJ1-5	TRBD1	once	TGTGCCAGCAGCTTCGGGACAGCTATCAATCAGCCCCAGCATTTT	CASSFGTAINQPQHF